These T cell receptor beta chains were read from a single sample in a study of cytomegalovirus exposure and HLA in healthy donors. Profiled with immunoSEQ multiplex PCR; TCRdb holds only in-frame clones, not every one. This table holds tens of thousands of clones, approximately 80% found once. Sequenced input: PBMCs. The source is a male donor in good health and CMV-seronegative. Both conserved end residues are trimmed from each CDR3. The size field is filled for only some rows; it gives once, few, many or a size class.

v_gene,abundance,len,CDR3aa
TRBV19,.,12,ASMNRADTGELF
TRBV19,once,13,ASRDPRAGGHEQY
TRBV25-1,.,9,ASSLGGKLF
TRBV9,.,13,ASSERGHNSDEQY
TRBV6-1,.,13,ASNQILDRNTEAF
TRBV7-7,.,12,ASSPTGLANEQF
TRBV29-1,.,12,SVEPRQITDTQY
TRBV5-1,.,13,ASSSTGGQDEKLF
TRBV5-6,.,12,ASSLDYRGLEQY
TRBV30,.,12,AWKPSGGAETQY
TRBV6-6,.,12,ASNPRGPQETQY
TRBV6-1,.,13,ASSEAPAGFEPQH
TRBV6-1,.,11,ASSAEDWEKLF
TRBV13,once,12,ASSLLAGGSEQY
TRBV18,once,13,ASSPSGQGTQPQH
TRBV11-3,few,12,ASSPGLASKTQY
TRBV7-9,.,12,ASSRAETNTEAF
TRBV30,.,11,AWGRGAADTQY
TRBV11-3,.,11,ASSRWTGDEQY
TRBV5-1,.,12,ASSLAAGGNEQY
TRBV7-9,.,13,SSSLAAGPEEKLF
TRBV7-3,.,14,ASSLRDRSNTDTQY